The 19 T cell receptor beta chains presented below share a single source sample, sequenced in a study of T cells in Graves' hyperthyroidism and ophthalmopathy. There were TCR beta CDR3 regions amplified from RNA transcripts. The primer set for the first-round RT-PCR of the TCR CDR3 was HTBI. TCRdb re-called the multiplex PCR reads through MiXCR, storing one row per CDR3 protein. The table lists roughly 580,000 distinct CDR3 sequences, 40% to 55% of them singletons. Sequencing was carried out using peripheral blood or thyroid tissue (not recorded which). The receptors come from a young woman with Graves' hyperthyroidism.

V is TRBV7-2 and J is TRBJ1-2; maybe TRBD1 (6 bases). Per the germline V gene, CDR1 is SGHTA and CDR2 is FQGNSA. V was cut by 9 bases and J by 2 bases, with 19 bases left in between. This CDR3 is built from 15 residues. CDR3 protein: CASGPTGTTNYGYTF. The CDR3 DNA reads TGTGCCAGTGGTCCGACCGGGACAACCAACTATGGCTACACCTTC.

A few counts support this clonotype. The chain combines TRBV7-9 with TRBJ1-2; the match to TRBD1 covers 12 bases. CDR1 is SEHNR and CDR2 is FQNEAQ in the germline V gene (reference sequence). Trimming took 5 bases from V and 8 from J; bases not matched to a gene: 6. The length of the CDR3 is 14 residues. The CDR3 bases are TGTGCCAGCAGCCGGGGACAGGGGGCCTGGGGCTACACCTTC. Amino acids: CASSRGQGAWGYTF.

This clonotype was found many times. This rearrangement joins TRBV10-3 to TRBJ2-7; TRBD1 aligns across 10 bases. The CDR3 has 12 residues. The V and J ends lost 4 bases and 7 bases, in that order; junction bases with no gene match: 1. From germline, CDR1 is ENHRY and CDR2 SYGVKD. The CDR3 DNA reads as TGTGCCATCAGTGGGGACAGGGGTGAGCAGTACTTC. Encoded protein: CAISGDRGEQYF.

In its sample, this clonotype was seen many times. The chain combines TRBV10-3 with TRBJ1-1; no reliable D call. The germline CDR1 and CDR2 sequences are ENHRY and SYGVKD. This CDR3 comprises 13 residues. The ends were cut back, 7 bases at V and 3 bases at J, with 12 bases in the middle. CDR3 amino acids: CAITSTSDTEAFF. The CDR3 bases are TGTGCCATCACTAGCACCTCTGACACTGAAGCTTTCTTT.

The V call is TRBV29-1, the J call TRBJ1-1; tentatively, D is TRBD1 (5 bases). Deletions cut 5 bases from V and 6 bases from J, with 13 bases between. The CDR3 consists of 12 residues. Germline V gene data show CDR1 as SQVTM and CDR2 as ANQGSEA. In nucleotides, the CDR3 is TGCAGCGTTACGGGCAGGGCCTCTGAAGCTTTCTTT. Translating gives CSVTGRASEAFF.

This clonotype showed up just a few times. This chain links TRBV19 with TRBJ2-7; D not resolved. Trimming took off 5 bases at V and 5 bases at J, with 13 bases between the two ends. CDR3 length equals 13 residues. CDR1 and CDR2 (germline): LNHDA, SQIVND (reference sequence). The DNA of the CDR3 is TGTGCCAGTAGTCTTATAGGAGTCAACGAGCAGTACTTC. Protein product: CASSLIGVNEQYF.

The rearrangement joins TRBV2 to TRBJ2-2; TRBD2 matches at 7 bases. Germline CDR1 reads SNHLY; CDR2 reads FYNNEI. The V and J ends lost 6 bases and 10 bases, in that order; junction bases with no gene match: 11. The CDR3 is made up of 14 amino acids. The CDR3 spells CASSPGLNPTELFF. Written as DNA, the CDR3 is TGTGCCAGCAGCCCGGGACTAAATCCTACGGAGCTGTTTTTT.

This chain uses TRBV2 with TRBJ2-7; D gene uncertain. The germline gives CDR1 SNHLY, CDR2 FYNNEI. V was shortened by 3 bases and J by 4 bases, with 10 bases between the two germline ends. This CDR3 comprises 13 residues. Here the CDR3 DNA reads TGTGCCAGCAGTGACAGCGTCGTTTACGAGCAGTACTTC. It translates to CASSDSVVYEQYF. Variable domain in full (rest from reference TRBV2 and TRBJ2-7): EPEVTQTPSHQVTQMGQEVILRCVPISNHLYFYWYRQILGQKVEFLVSFYNNEISEKSEIFDDQFSVERPDGSNFTLKIRSTKLEDSAMYFCASSDSVVYEQYFGPGTRLTVT.

V and J are TRBV7-2 and TRBJ2-7; no reliable D call. CDR1 SGHTA and CDR2 FQGNSA come from the germline V gene. V lost 3 bases, J lost 0 bases, and 9 bases lay in between. This CDR3 spans 14 amino acids. The CDR3 DNA sequence: TGTGCCAGCAGCTTGAGCGCACTCTCCTACGAGCAGTACTTC. This gives the protein CASSLSALSYEQYF.

This chain uses TRBV25-1 with TRBJ1-4, with 9 bases fitting TRBD1. J lost 7 bases, V lost 5 bases, and 11 bases had no gene match. From germline, CDR1 is MGHDK and CDR2 SYGVNS. The CDR3 runs to 16 residues. The CDR3 nucleotides read TGTGCCAGCAGTTACTCGCCCGGGACAGGGATTGAAAAACTGTTTTTT. Protein sequence: CASSYSPGTGIEKLFF.

This clonotype appeared once. The V and J genes are TRBV19 and TRBJ1-4; TRBD1 matches 9 bases. The CDR3 length is 13 residues. J was trimmed by 5 bases and V by 7 bases; bases with no gene match: 2. From germline, CDR1 is LNHDA and CDR2 SQIVND (reference sequence). CDR3 residues: CASTGTGNEKLFF. DNA of the CDR3: TGTGCCAGTACTGGGACAGGGAATGAAAAACTGTTTTTT.

Worth noting for this clonotype: This sequence may be a read error, since a much larger clone differs from it by one base. The rearrangement joins TRBV7-9 to TRBJ2-5; 8 bases map to TRBD2. The V gene's germline CDR1 is SEHNR and CDR2 FQNEAQ (reference sequence). V dropped 8 bases and J dropped 4; count of bases not matched to a gene: 12. CDR3 length equals 15 residues. CDR3 sequence reads: CASRLAGQYRETQYF. DNA of the CDR3: TGTGCCAGCCGTCTAGCGGGCCAGTACCGAGAGACCCAGTACTTC. The full variable domain, its missing parts supplied by reference TRBV7-9 and TRBJ2-5, is DTGVSQNPRHKITKRGQNVTFRCDPISEHNRLYWYRQTLGQGPEFLTYFQNEAQLEKSRLLSDRFSAERPKGSFSTLEIQRTEQGDSAMYLCASRLAGQYRETQYFGPGTRLLVL.

V is TRBV12-5 and J is TRBJ1-5, with a weak D call TRBD1 (5 bases). Germline loops: CDR1 LGHNT, CDR2 FRNRAP. V was pared by 6 bases and J by 7 bases, with 16 bases between. This CDR3 comprises 14 residues. The CDR3 loop reads CASGALGVGQPQHF. The CDR3 region has the DNA TGTGCTAGTGGCGCTCTGGGGGTAGGACAGCCCCAGCATTTT.

In its sample, this clonotype was seen a few times. The genes are TRBV7-8 and TRBJ2-2; no reliable D call. This CDR3 contains 18 residues. Per the germline V gene, CDR1 is SGHVS and CDR2 is FQNEAQ. V was trimmed by 6 bases and J by 5 bases, leaving 25 bases between them. This CDR3 is CASRFSPVTGSVTGELFF. Here the CDR3 DNA reads TGTGCCAGCAGGTTTTCTCCCGTGACGGGTTCGGTGACCGGGGAGCTGTTTTTT.

As concerns this clonotype: One end of the junction is discordant with germline, which a read error may explain. The chain combines TRBV24-1 with TRBJ1-1; D not certain. Germline V gene sequence: CDR1 KGHDR, CDR2 SFDVKD. The CDR3 extends over 13 amino acids. The CDR3 coding sequence is TGTGCCAGCAGCCCCCAGGTGAAAACTGAAGCTTTCTTT. This translates into CASSPQVKTEAFF.

The chain employs TRBV7-9 and TRBJ1-6; a weak D match, TRBD1 (6 bases). The CDR3 is 15 residues long. The germline V gene encodes CDR1 SEHNR and CDR2 FQNEAQ (reference sequence). With 4 bases removed from V and 7 bases from J, the gap between germline ends came to 14 bases. CDR3 loop: CASSSPGQRNSPLHF. The CDR3 DNA reads TGTGCCAGCAGCTCCCCCGGACAGAGGAATTCACCCCTCCACTTT.

This clonotype has ten or more counts. The rearrangement uses TRBV7-9 and TRBJ2-7, with D perhaps TRBD1 (6 bases). The CDR3 length is 15 residues. From germline, CDR1 is SEHNR and CDR2 FQNEAQ (reference sequence). V gave up 0 bases and J gave up 2 bases, with 11 bases separating them. The chain's CDR3 is CASSLAQGSTYEQYF. CDR3 coding DNA: TGTGCCAGCAGCTTAGCCCAGGGGTCCACCTACGAGCAGTACTTC.

This chain uses TRBV24-1 with TRBJ2-5; D not certain. This CDR3 has 11 residues. V was trimmed by 7 bases and J by 5 bases, leaving 7 bases between them. Germline loops: CDR1 KGHDR, CDR2 SFDVKD. CDR3 DNA: TGTGCCACCAGGGGTTCCGAGACCCAGTACTTC. As protein: CATRGSETQYF.

This clonotype was found many times. This chain joins TRBV7-9 and TRBJ1-6, with D tentatively TRBD1 (6 bases). This CDR3 has 14 amino acids. Trimming stripped 3 bases from V and 7 bases from J, with 10 bases between. Germline-derived CDR1 and CDR2 are SEHNR and FQNEAQ (reference sequence). The CDR3 sequence: CASSFTGWNSPLHF. The CDR3, as DNA: TGTGCCAGCAGCTTCACAGGGTGGAATTCACCCCTCCACTTT.